The 27 T cell receptor beta chains listed next were all sequenced from one sample in a study of PD-L1 blockade in urothelial cancer. Here immunoSEQ multiplex PCR was the method, and the copy in TCRdb shows in-frame clones only, minus some. The sample has under 45,000 clones; over 75% are singletons. Specimen: PBMCs, collected around atezolizumab (anti-PD-L1) treatment. The receptor set was obtained from a man between 60 and 70 years old with urothelial cancer.

The V call is TRBV7-6, the J call TRBJ1-1; D not certain. Germline CDR1 is SGHVS and CDR2 is FNYEAQ. The CDR3 sequence is 19 residues long. Trimming shortened V by 1 base and J by 1 base, and 22 bases separated the two germline ends. DNA for the CDR3: TGTGCCAGCAGCTTAGATGTTGTTCCAGGCCCCCATAAGAACACTGAAGCTTTCTTT. Its protein is CASSLDVVPGPHKNTEAFF.

The chain links TRBV5-4 to TRBJ2-7, with a possible D match to TRBD1 (6 bases). The CDR3 runs to 14 residues. V lost 4 bases and J lost 1, with 12 bases in between. Germline values: CDR1 SGHNT, CDR2 YYREEE (reference sequence). DNA for the CDR3: TGTGCCAGCAGCCCTGGACAGAGATCCTACGAGCAGTACTTC. As protein: CASSPGQRSYEQYF.

The chain couples TRBV18 to TRBJ2-5; 7 bases agree with TRBD1. After removal of 2 bases from V and 5 bases from J, the junction contained 8 bases not matched to a gene. Germline CDR1 reads KGHSH; CDR2 reads LQKENI. The CDR3 contains 15 residues. CDR3: CASSPLGQPDETQYF. CDR3 nucleotide sequence: TGTGCCAGCTCACCATTGGGACAGCCGGATGAGACCCAGTACTTC.

The chain carries TRBV6-1 and TRBJ1-6, with TRBD1 identical over 11 bases. The CDR3 consists of 14 residues. V dropped 6 bases and J dropped 9; count of bases not matched to a gene: 4. Germline CDR1 reads MNHNS; CDR2 reads SASEGT. CDR3 DNA: TGTGCCAGCAGCCTTGGACAGGGGGCTTCACCCCTCCACTTT. It specifies CASSLGQGASPLHF.

V usage is TRBV10-3 and J usage is TRBJ2-1, with 7 bases fitting TRBD2. Germline V gene sequence: CDR1 ENHRY, CDR2 SYGVKD. This CDR3 has 16 amino acids. The V segment lost 2 bases and the J segment 5 bases; nucleotides outside the gene matches: 9. In DNA form, the CDR3 reads TGTGCCATCAGTGAGGGGAGGGTCAGTGGGCACAATGAGCAGTTCTTC. It codes for CAISEGRVSGHNEQFF.

This clone was recorded a few times. The chain employs TRBV19 and TRBJ1-2; D is perhaps TRBD1 (5 bases). CDR1 is LNHDA and CDR2 is SQIVND in the germline V gene (reference sequence). Trimming cost V 6 bases and J 4 bases, with 12 bases left between them. The CDR3 has 13 amino acids. The DNA of the CDR3 is TGTGCCAGTAGAGTGCCAGGGTCCTATGGCTACACCTTC. This translates into CASRVPGSYGYTF.

The rearrangement joins TRBV21-1 to TRBJ1-5. TRBV21-1 is designated a pseudogene. The CDR3 length is 15 residues. CDR3 residues: CASSYLHRREQPQHF. CDR3 DNA sequence: TGTGCCAGCAGCTACTTACACCGGAGGGAACAGCCCCAGCATTTT.

V is TRBV5-1 and J is TRBJ1-2; D is uncertain. The CDR3 has 15 amino acids. V was cut by 0 bases and J by 0 bases, with 9 bases left in between. Germline CDR1 reads SGHRS; CDR2 reads YFSETQ. The CDR3 here is CASSLEQAPNYGYTF. The CDR3 DNA sequence: TGCGCCAGCAGCTTGGAGCAGGCGCCTAACTATGGCTACACCTTC.

This clone appeared a few times. The V gene is TRBV15, the J gene TRBJ1-1, with a tentative D call TRBD1 (5 bases). Germline lookup yields CDR1 LNHNV and CDR2 YYDKDF (reference sequence). CDR3 length equals 13 residues. Between the trimmed V and J ends, which lost 2 bases and 4 bases, there was a span of 8 bases. The CDR3 DNA follows: TGTGCCACCAGCAGAATGGGGGGCACTGAAGCTTTCTTT. This encodes CATSRMGGTEAFF.

The rearrangement links TRBV10-3 to TRBJ2-7; 8 bases line up with TRBD2. After removal of 7 bases from V and 6 bases from J, the junction contained 8 bases not matched to a gene. This CDR3 spans 13 amino acids. Germline V gives CDR1 ENHRY, CDR2 SYGVKD. The CDR3 nucleotides read TGTGCCATCAATCGGGGACTAGGCGGCGAGCAGTACTTC. It encodes CAINRGLGGEQYF.

This sequence joins TRBV13 and TRBJ1-6; D is uncertain. The CDR3 sequence is 16 residues long. The V end was cut by 0 bases, the J end by 9 bases, with 15 bases between. Germline V CDR1 and CDR2: PRHDT, FYEKMQ (reference sequence). CDR3 loop: CASSLGGEGKGSPLHF. The CDR3 nucleotides are TGTGCCAGCAGCTTAGGCGGGGAGGGAAAGGGTTCACCCCTCCACTTT.

This clone was recorded once. The rearrangement uses TRBV11-2 and TRBJ2-1, with 7 bases lining up with TRBD2. The germline gives CDR1 SGHAT, CDR2 FQNNGV. V lost 3 bases, J lost 3 bases, and 5 bases stayed unmatched. The CDR3 covers 15 residues. The CDR3 is CASSFTSGGYNEQFF. DNA for the CDR3: TGTGCCAGCAGCTTTACCTCGGGGGGCTACAATGAGCAGTTCTTC.

The V call is TRBV2, the J call TRBJ2-7; 7 positions agree with TRBD2. The CDR3 is 13 residues long. V lost 7 bases and J lost 6; bases outside the gene matches: 9. CDR1 and CDR2 (germline): SNHLY, FYNNEI. For the CDR3, the DNA is TGTGCCAGCAATTGGGTGCGGGAGAGCGAGCAGTACTTC. It translates to CASNWVRESEQYF.

In DNA, the CDR3 is TGTGCCAGCAGTTTTTCCGGGATAAACAATCAGCCCCAGCATTTT. Encoded protein: CASSFSGINNQPQHF. V is TRBV28 and J is TRBJ1-5; no clear D. The CDR3 has 15 amino acids. CDR1 is MDHEN and CDR2 is SYDVKM in the germline V gene. Trimming cost V 3 bases and J 3 bases, with 12 bases left between them.

The V and J genes are TRBV9 and TRBJ2-3; D perhaps matches TRBD2 (6 bases). V lost 3 bases to trimming and J lost 1 base, with 12 bases between them. The CDR3 contains 15 residues. CDR1 and CDR2 (germline): SGDLS, YYNGEE. In DNA, the CDR3 is TGTGCCAGCAGCGCGACTAGTTATCGCACAGATACGCAGTATTTT. Amino acid sequence: CASSATSYRTDTQYF.

This sequence joins TRBV30 and TRBJ2-1; tentatively, D is TRBD2 (6 bases). CDR3 length: 16 residues. V was shortened by 3 bases and J by 0 bases, with 15 bases between the two germline ends. CDR1 GTSNPN and CDR2 SVGIG come from the germline V gene (reference sequence). The chain's CDR3 is CAWSHRGFSSYNEQFF. The DNA for the CDR3 is TGTGCCTGGAGCCACCGGGGGTTCAGCTCCTACAATGAGCAGTTCTTC.

This chain links TRBV28 with TRBJ2-7; the match to TRBD1 covers 10 bases. CDR1 and CDR2 from the germline V gene are MDHEN and SYDVKM. V dropped 7 bases and J dropped 4; count of bases not matched to a gene: 10. The CDR3 totals 15 residues. CDR3 in amino acids: CASTLRDRGFYEQYF. The CDR3 nucleotides are TGTGCCAGCACGCTCCGGGACAGGGGTTTTTACGAGCAGTACTTC.

The gene calls are TRBV4-2 and TRBJ1-4, with 7 bases lining up with TRBD1. The CDR3 sequence is 15 residues long. CDR1 is LGHNA, CDR2 YNFKEQ, per germline. With V trimmed by 2 bases and J by 5 bases, 5 bases remained unmatched. The CDR3 sequence: CASSQKTGSNEKLFF. The CDR3 nucleotides are TGTGCCAGCAGCCAAAAGACAGGGTCAAATGAAAAACTGTTTTTT.

This clone was detected once. This chain connects TRBV6-6 to TRBJ1-5, with 7 positions matching TRBD1. The length of the CDR3 is 14 residues. From germline, CDR1 is MNHNY and CDR2 SVGAGI (reference sequence). Unmatched junction bases numbered 5, after V lost 6 bases and J lost 3 bases. The CDR3 reads CASRNRGDNQPQHF. CDR3 nucleotides: TGTGCCAGCAGAAACAGGGGTGACAATCAGCCCCAGCATTTT.

The rearrangement joins TRBV14 to TRBJ2-4; 9 positions match TRBD1. V lost 4 bases to trimming and J lost 2 bases; unmatched junction nucleotides: 6. The CDR3 extends over 16 amino acids. The germline V gene encodes CDR1 SGHDN and CDR2 FVKESK. CDR3 sequence (DNA): TGTGCCAGCAGCCGAACAGGGGGCATAACCAAAAACATTCAGTACTTC. Protein: CASSRTGGITKNIQYF.

The chain combines TRBV2 with TRBJ1-5; D is ambiguous. The CDR3 sequence is 17 residues long. Germline CDR1 is SNHLY and CDR2 is FYNNEI. V gave up 6 bases and J gave up 2 bases, with 20 bases separating them. CDR3 sequence: CASSAPQKKEGNQPQHF. CDR3 in DNA: TGTGCCAGCAGCGCACCTCAAAAAAAGGAGGGCAATCAGCCCCAGCATTTT. The whole variable domain, remainder taken from reference TRBV2 and TRBJ1-5, is EPEVTQTPSHQVTQMGQEVILRCVPISNHLYFYWYRQILGQKVEFLVSFYNNEISEKSEIFDDQFSVERPDGSNFTLKIRSTKLEDSAMYFCASSAPQKKEGNQPQHFGDGTRLSIL.

This clone was counted between two and nine times. The chain uses TRBV13 and TRBJ2-2; possible D gene TRBD2, 5 bases. The CDR3 totals 16 residues. Trimming pared 0 bases from V and 0 bases from J, leaving 8 bases between. The germline V gene encodes CDR1 PRHDT and CDR2 FYEKMQ (reference sequence). In DNA, the CDR3 is TGTGCCAGCAGCTTAGGTGGCGGGCCGAACACCGGGGAGCTGTTTTTT. Amino acid sequence: CASSLGGGPNTGELFF.

The DNA of the CDR3 is TGTGCCAGCAGCCCCAGACAGGGGGCGGGCTACGAGCAGTACTTC. Protein: CASSPRQGAGYEQYF. The chain employs TRBV5-4 and TRBJ2-7, with TRBD1 identical over 10 bases. CDR3 length equals 15 residues. CDR1 is SGHNT, CDR2 YYREEE, per germline (reference sequence). V shed 4 bases, J shed 3 bases, and the junction held 7 bases outside the gene matches.

V is TRBV7-2 and J is TRBJ1-1; D gene unclear. The germline V gene encodes CDR1 SGHTA and CDR2 FQGNSA. V was clipped by 0 bases and J by 11 bases, with 10 bases between them. This CDR3 has 12 residues. The CDR3 loop reads CASSLAEGSAFF. The CDR3 region has the DNA TGTGCCAGCAGCTTAGCGGAGGGATCGGCTTTCTTT.

The chain has TRBV27 and TRBJ1-6; D ambiguous. CDR1 and CDR2 from the germline V gene are MNHEY and SMNVEV (reference sequence). This CDR3 spans 13 amino acids. Trimming took off 2 bases at V and 10 bases at J, with 9 bases between the two ends. The CDR3 coding sequence is TGTGCCAGCAGTTTAAGAACGGGATCACCCCTCCACTTT. Translation gives CASSLRTGSPLHF.

The V and J genes are TRBV2 and TRBJ2-2, with TRBD1 identical over 10 bases. The germline gives CDR1 SNHLY, CDR2 FYNNEI. This CDR3 has 16 amino acids. V dropped 5 bases and J dropped 5; count of bases not matched to a gene: 8. The CDR3 loop is CASSPGDRGYTGELFF. CDR3 coding DNA: TGTGCCAGCAGTCCAGGGGACAGGGGATATACCGGGGAGCTGTTTTTT.

The chain joins TRBV9 to TRBJ2-5, with D perhaps TRBD2 (6 bases). Deletions cut 4 bases from V and 1 base from J, with 11 bases between. Germline CDR1 and CDR2: SGDLS and YYNGEE. The length of the CDR3 is 14 residues. The CDR3 DNA reads TGTGCCAGCAGCACCGGGAGCGGCCAAGAGACCCAGTACTTC. Translated, it gives CASSTGSGQETQYF.